These T cell receptor beta chains were read from a single sample in a study of T cells in Graves' hyperthyroidism and ophthalmopathy. One entry per CDR3 protein, called by TCRdb with MiXCR from the multiplex PCR reads. Of about 250,000 distinct CDR3 sequences in the sample, 24% were seen once. Material: blood. The receptor source for this set is a woman in her forties with Graves' ophthalmopathy. Both conserved end residues are part of each CDR3. A D gene is named only where the DNA matches it firmly. Size values are once, few and many counts, or a class for expanded clones, and some rows have none.

CDR3 protein: CASRGSANTGELFF
CDR3 DNA: TGTGCCAGCCGGGGGAGCGCGAACACCGGGGAGCTGTTTTTT
V gene: TRBV7-8
J gene: TRBJ2-2
D gene: -
clone size: many

CDR3 protein: CSAREVDFFHEQYF
CDR3 DNA: TGCAGTGCTAGAGAGGTAGATTTCTTCCACGAGCAGTACTTC
V gene: TRBV20-1
J gene: TRBJ2-7
D gene: -
clone size: -

CDR3 protein: CSARDAISDTQYF
CDR3 DNA: TGCAGTGCTAGAGATGCGATCTCAGATACGCAGTATTTT
V gene: TRBV20-1
J gene: TRBJ2-3
D gene: -
clone size: -

CDR3 protein: CASSQQGSSKNIQYF
CDR3 DNA: TGCGCCAGCAGCCAGCAGGGGTCGTCCAAAAACATTCAGTACTTC
V gene: TRBV4-1
J gene: TRBJ2-4
D gene: -
clone size: few

CDR3 protein: CASSHQGQGASSRAFF
CDR3 DNA: TGTGCCAGCAGCCATCAGGGACAGGGGGCGTCCTCGAGGGCTTTCTTT
V gene: TRBV3-1
J gene: TRBJ1-1
D gene: TRBD1
clone size: many

CDR3 protein: CASSKNQGGYTEAFF
CDR3 DNA: TGTGCCAGCAGCAAAAACCAGGGGGGTTACACTGAAGCTTTCTTT
V gene: TRBV7-8
J gene: TRBJ1-1
D gene: TRBD1
clone size: many

CDR3 protein: CASTYRAESSGNTIYF
CDR3 DNA: TGTGCCAGCACCTACCGGGCCGAAAGCTCTGGAAACACCATATATTTT
V gene: TRBV6-1
J gene: TRBJ1-3
D gene: -
clone size: many

CDR3 protein: CASRTGASYEQYF
CDR3 DNA: TGTGCCAGCCGGACCGGGGCCTCCTACGAGCAGTACTTC
V gene: TRBV12-3/TRBV12-4
J gene: TRBJ2-7
D gene: -
clone size: many

CDR3 protein: CAISESGAGKPQHF
CDR3 DNA: TGTGCCATCAGTGAGTCGGGGGCCGGAAAGCCCCAGCATTTT
V gene: TRBV10-3
J gene: TRBJ1-5
D gene: -
clone size: -

CDR3 protein: CASSDGPYNTEAFF
CDR3 DNA: TGTGCCAGCTCGGACGGCCCGTATAACACTGAAGCTTTCTTT
V gene: TRBV7-2
J gene: TRBJ1-1
D gene: -
clone size: many

CDR3 protein: CSAPPSGQETQYF
CDR3 DNA: TGCAGTGCCCCCCCTTCGGGACAAGAGACCCAGTACTTC
V gene: TRBV20-1
J gene: TRBJ2-5
D gene: -
clone size: many

CDR3 protein: CASSLALGEYGYTF
CDR3 DNA: TGTGCCAGCAGCTTGGCCTTGGGGGAGTATGGCTACACCTTC
V gene: TRBV5-6
J gene: TRBJ1-2
D gene: -
clone size: -

CDR3 protein: CASSLAGSGGYEQYF
CDR3 DNA: TGTGCCAGCAGCTTAGCGGGTAGCGGGGGCTACGAGCAGTACTTC
V gene: TRBV7-2
J gene: TRBJ2-7
D gene: TRBD2
clone size: many

CDR3 protein: CASSPIGNSKETQYF
CDR3 DNA: TGTGCCAGCTCACCAATCGGGAACTCCAAAGAGACCCAGTACTTC
V gene: TRBV18
J gene: TRBJ2-5
D gene: -
clone size: few

CDR3 protein: CAISVDPGELFF
CDR3 DNA: TGTGCCATCAGTGTTGACCCCGGGGAGCTGTTTTTT
V gene: TRBV10-3
J gene: TRBJ2-2
D gene: -
clone size: many

CDR3 protein: CASSPLSEGLHYGYTF
CDR3 DNA: TGTGCCAGCTCACCATTGTCAGAAGGGCTCCACTATGGCTACACCTTC
V gene: TRBV18
J gene: TRBJ1-2
D gene: -
clone size: few

CDR3 protein: CSATPSGIQETQYF
CDR3 DNA: TGCAGTGCTACCCCTAGCGGGATCCAAGAGACCCAGTACTTC
V gene: TRBV20-1
J gene: TRBJ2-5
D gene: TRBD2
clone size: many

CDR3 protein: CASSLAPLGQTGETQYF
CDR3 DNA: TGCGCCAGCAGCTTGGCCCCCCTAGGACAAACGGGAGAGACCCAGTACTTC
V gene: TRBV5-1
J gene: TRBJ2-5
D gene: -
clone size: many

CDR3 protein: CATRDRSYEQYF
CDR3 DNA: TGTGCCACCCGGGACAGGTCCTACGAGCAGTACTTC
V gene: TRBV10-3
J gene: TRBJ2-7
D gene: TRBD1
clone size: many

CDR3 protein: CASSNYAGQETQYF
CDR3 DNA: TGCGCCAGCAGTAACTATGCTGGCCAAGAGACCCAGTACTTC
V gene: TRBV4-1
J gene: TRBJ2-5
D gene: -
clone size: many

CDR3 protein: CASSQVGTSGGTGELFF
CDR3 DNA: TGTGCCAGCAGCCAAGTGGGGACTAGCGGGGGTACCGGGGAGCTGTTTTTT
V gene: TRBV4-2
J gene: TRBJ2-2
D gene: TRBD2
clone size: -

CDR3 protein: CASSYSGTGTYEQYF
CDR3 DNA: TGTGCCAGCAGTTATTCTGGGACAGGGACCTACGAGCAGTACTTC
V gene: TRBV6-5
J gene: TRBJ2-7
D gene: TRBD1
clone size: many

CDR3 protein: CSAQAGGRQETQYF
CDR3 DNA: TGCAGTGCCCAAGCGGGAGGCCGCCAAGAGACCCAGTACTTC
V gene: TRBV20-1
J gene: TRBJ2-5
D gene: TRBD2
clone size: many

CDR3 protein: CAWDQGAPLRGYTF
CDR3 DNA: TGTGCCTGGGATCAGGGGGCGCCTCTCCGTGGCTACACCTTC
V gene: TRBV30
J gene: TRBJ1-2
D gene: TRBD1
clone size: -

CDR3 protein: CASSPDNLNQPQHF
CDR3 DNA: TGCGCCAGCAGCCCGGACAACTTAAATCAGCCCCAGCATTTT
V gene: TRBV4-1
J gene: TRBJ1-5
D gene: -
clone size: many

CDR3 protein: CSARDWTGVGEQYF
CDR3 DNA: TGCAGTGCTAGAGATTGGACAGGGGTAGGGGAGCAGTACTTC
V gene: TRBV20-1
J gene: TRBJ2-4
D gene: TRBD1
clone size: once

CDR3 protein: CASSQTMVYGYTF
CDR3 DNA: TGTGCCAGCAGCCAAACGATGGTCTATGGCTACACCTTC
V gene: TRBV4-2
J gene: TRBJ1-2
D gene: -
clone size: -

CDR3 protein: CSVAVGEETQYF
CDR3 DNA: TGCAGCGTTGCGGTAGGGGAAGAGACCCAGTACTTC
V gene: TRBV29-1
J gene: TRBJ2-5
D gene: -
clone size: many

CDR3 protein: CASSPTQGGDYGYTF
CDR3 DNA: TGTGCCAGCAGCCCAACCCAGGGAGGGGACTATGGCTACACCTTC
V gene: TRBV7-2
J gene: TRBJ1-2
D gene: -
clone size: many

CDR3 protein: CASSATGTGGTYEQYF
CDR3 DNA: TGTGCCAGCAGCGCAACCGGGACAGGGGGGACCTACGAGCAGTACTTC
V gene: TRBV11-1
J gene: TRBJ2-7
D gene: TRBD1
clone size: -

CDR3 protein: CAGNTGGYTEAFF
CDR3 DNA: TGTGCCGGAAATACAGGGGGGTACACTGAAGCTTTCTTT
V gene: TRBV6-1
J gene: TRBJ1-1
D gene: TRBD1
clone size: -

CDR3 protein: CATRSGQNTEAFF
CDR3 DNA: TGTGCCACCAGGTCTGGACAGAACACTGAAGCTTTCTTT
V gene: TRBV24-1
J gene: TRBJ1-1
D gene: -
clone size: -

CDR3 protein: CASQGARSSYEQYF
CDR3 DNA: TGTGCCAGCCAGGGAGCCCGCTCATCCTACGAGCAGTACTTC
V gene: TRBV6-1
J gene: TRBJ2-7
D gene: -
clone size: many

CDR3 protein: CASSGHSGTRMREQYF
CDR3 DNA: TGTGCCAGCAGCGGTCACTCCGGGACTAGAATGCGCGAGCAGTACTTC
V gene: TRBV14
J gene: TRBJ2-7
D gene: TRBD2
clone size: many

CDR3 protein: CASSFFDNSYEQYF
CDR3 DNA: TGTGCCAGCAGCTTTTTTGATAACTCCTACGAGCAGTACTTC
V gene: TRBV5-4
J gene: TRBJ2-7
D gene: -
clone size: -

CDR3 protein: CATSDLTSGSGETQYF
CDR3 DNA: TGTGCCACCAGTGATTTGACTAGCGGGAGCGGAGAGACCCAGTACTTC
V gene: TRBV24-1
J gene: TRBJ2-5
D gene: TRBD2
clone size: many

CDR3 protein: CASTGGDTNQPQHF
CDR3 DNA: TGTGCCAGCACGGGCGGCGATACCAATCAGCCCCAGCATTTT
V gene: TRBV2
J gene: TRBJ1-5
D gene: -
clone size: many

CDR3 protein: CASSDSLSYEQYF
CDR3 DNA: TGTGCCAGCAGCGACTCCCTCTCCTACGAGCAGTACTTC
V gene: TRBV2
J gene: TRBJ2-7
D gene: -
clone size: many